A single sample is the source of the 3 T cell receptor beta chains below, sequenced in a study of blood T cell repertoires in COVID-19. Assay used: immunoSEQ multiplex PCR; TCRdb lists only in-frame clones, some missing. The table has around 420,000 clones, nearly 90% seen once. Specimen: PBMCs or T cells enriched from blood (not recorded which). The origin of the receptors is a woman in her thirties or forties with acute COVID-19.

J is TRBJ1-2 and V is TRBV29-1; a possible D gene is TRBD1 (5 bases). Trimming removed 6 bases from V and 1 base from J, with 21 bases in between. CDR3 length: 16 amino acids. Germline V gene lookup returns CDR1 SQVTM and CDR2 ANQGSEA. The CDR3 spells CSVGGAQDFINYGYTF. CDR3 DNA: TGCAGCGTAGGAGGGGCACAAGATTTTATTAACTATGGCTACACCTTC.

The chain joins TRBV6-4 to TRBJ2-2, with 15 positions matching TRBD2. The junction had 6 bases not matched to a gene; V was cut back by 6 bases and J by 4 bases. The CDR3 runs 17 residues. Germline CDR1 and CDR2: MRHNA and SNTAGT. CDR3 residues: CASRPGLAGGPTGELFF. DNA of the CDR3: TGTGCCAGCAGGCCCGGACTAGCGGGGGGGCCCACCGGGGAGCTGTTTTTT.

The chain combines TRBV19 with TRBJ1-5; D is unclear. The germline gives CDR1 LNHDA, CDR2 SQIVND (reference sequence). The V gene lost 4 bases and the J gene lost 3 bases, with 7 bases spanning the gap. CDR3 size: 13 residues. CDR3 loop: CASSSGLNQPQHF. CDR3 nucleotide sequence: TGTGCCAGTAGTAGCGGTCTCAATCAGCCCCAGCATTTT.